This TCR beta chain emerged from a study of cytomegalovirus exposure and HLA in healthy donors (dated 2017 in TCRdb). Regarding the complete study: In an earlier analysis of approximately 640 of the donors, under 300 Gb of sequence data and some 120 million unique TCR beta sequences from roughly 190 million T cells were reported. An early release covering 550 to 700 HLA-typed donors comprised about 300 gigabases of sequencing data and 85 million or so unique TCR sequences. Of the roughly 420 genotyped donors, approximately 80% were placed in the genetic ancestry cluster associated with self-reported Caucasian donors. The study aimed to test whether cataloging public T cell receptors could reveal signatures of past pathogen exposure. The T cell repertoires of 700 or so subjects were profiled by immunosequencing and related to cytomegalovirus serostatus. Besides the first cohort of 500 to 700 subjects, a separate validation cohort made up of around 120 different subjects was used. To predict cytomegalovirus infection status, the study combined high-throughput TCR immunosequencing, statistical association of individual TCRs with disease status, and machine learning. In a later analysis, previously published TCR beta repertoires from 500 to 750 donors were re-analyzed and high-resolution HLA genotyping was added so that TCR occurrence patterns could be studied. In the later analysis, no new phenotypic data were used to find candidate immune exposures; instead, reliance was placed on TCR beta sequences and their occurrence across donors. In an earlier analysis of 550 to 700 of the donors, high-throughput TCR beta sequencing was used to judge whether each TCR beta V gene segment behaved as functional or pseudogenic. Donor age, sex, ethnicity and CMV serostatus were compiled alongside the repertoire data. In a later genetic analysis, genome-wide SNP genotypes for about 55% of the roughly 700 donors were used, and that subset was treated as a discovery cohort. All discovery cohort repertoires had been generated using a single sequencing platform. Both class I and class II loci were covered by HLA typing, at four-digit resolution. Typing coverage varied by locus: 629-630 donors for A, B, C, DRB1 and DQB1; approximately 500 for DQA1; 606 for DPA1; about 450 for DPB1. Four to six DR-DQ haplotypes were handled as single units for association and clustering, since linkage in the cohort was strong. Among around 400 genotyped donors of the cohort, an average of around 240,000 unique TCR beta nucleotide sequences was sequenced per donor, of which about 18% were non-productive. Points the paper makes about the study in general: A cluster of highly shared sequence variants was judged likely to represent a technical artifact of the sequencing pipeline. Compared with the approximately 700-donor mean, donors in an Asian-associated ancestry cluster had fewer N-insertions in productive TCRs, according to a later genetic analysis. In a later analysis, HLA-associated TCR beta chains showed more clonal expansion and lower generation probabilities than non-associated chains that were equally common. A later analysis reported that several top co-occurrence clusters appeared linked to parvovirus B19, influenza, CMV and Epstein-Barr virus. The earlier analysis of a few hundred of the donors excluded 15 to 20 rarely observed V segments, including chromosome 9 orphons, because counts were too low. When HLA alleles, especially DR and DQ, strongly co-occurred, TCR associations were difficult to assign to individual alleles. Correlated functional status among segregating V segments might reflect linkage disequilibrium, but an unknown experimental factor could not be ruled out. Cytomegalovirus status was reported to be diagnosed by the classifier with high specificity and sensitivity in both the original and validation cohorts. Most TCR sequences were observed very rarely across donors, whereas some public TCRs were present in many individuals. CMV serostatus was the only immune exposure information available for the cohort. Some IMGT-functional V segments, including TRBV6-2 and TRBV6-3, could not be distinguished by the 87-base-pair reads and were therefore excluded. Because some donors lacked HLA typing at each locus, the association tests relied only on the typed subset. A further reported finding was that TCR beta sequences accurately predicted the HLA-A and HLA-B alleles for most subjects in the first cohort. A few of the identified cytomegalovirus-associated TCR beta chains were confirmed in vitro to be specific for cytomegalovirus antigens. In the study, roughly 160 TCR beta chains were listed as associated with cytomegalovirus. An association between a missense DCLRE1C variant and V-gene and J-gene trimming of TCR beta chains was found in a later genetic analysis and replicated in an independent cohort. A later analysis found that TCR association rates varied across HLA loci, with DRB1 alleles showing the most associated TCRs and HLA-C alleles the fewest. Only TCR beta chains were sequenced in this cohort, and the absence of alpha or paired-chain data limited detectable features. The authors suggested that the approach could potentially be generalized to other disease states and immunological phenotypes. At a false discovery rate of 0.05, a later analysis linked some 18,000 TCR beta sequences to specific HLA alleles. In an earlier analysis of about 600 of the donors, most TCR beta V segments appeared in productive rearrangements about 87% or about 30% of the time, broadly matching IMGT annotations. Presence/absence analyses assumed roughly uniform sequencing depth across donors, an assumption that may not hold. According to a later analysis, most CMV-associated TCR beta chains appeared to be HLA-restricted, and the HLA associations seemed to be driven largely by CMV exposure.

Worth noting for this clone: No antigen is known for it. There are no base qualities to consult, and no much larger clone falls within one base.

In total, roughly 670 healthy bone marrow donors made up the cohort. At the time of sampling, every cohort member was nominally healthy, though immune exposures that went unrecorded were likely present. The donor tested CMV seropositive, placing the donor among the roughly 300 seropositive members of the cohort. Every donor gave a peripheral blood sample, and the peripheral blood mononuclear cells from that sample were used for TCR beta sequencing. Genomic DNA was extracted from the blood cell samples with the Qiagen DNeasy Blood Extraction Kit. Spanning cysteine to phenylalanine, the CDR3 consists of 15 amino acids. The DNA shown is the 45-base CDR3, in frame from base 1. V lost 0 bases and J lost 8 bases, and the count of bases not matched to a germline gene is 3. From the germline V gene, CDR1 is MGHRA and CDR2 is YSYEKL. The library was made by the immunoSEQ multiplex PCR assay. The multiplex PCR relied on a mix of 60 forward primers for TCR Vbeta segments and 13 reverse primers for TCR Jbeta segments. The CDR3 region of rearranged TCR beta genes was amplified from genomic DNA with a multiplex PCR assay. On the Illumina HiSeq System, the amplified TCR beta libraries were sequenced as 87-base-pair reads. In the authors' own workflow: A later analysis counted about 80 million unique TCR beta chains across the 600 to 850 repertoires, and approximately 11 million of these chains were shared by at least two donors. Raw reads were error-corrected and collapsed into unique sequences by a nearest-neighbor algorithm in which closely related sequences were merged to remove PCR and sequencing errors. Alignment of CDR3 sequences to IMGT reference sequences was used to assign V, D and J gene segments. For a sequence to be retained, a match of at least six nucleotides to both a V gene segment and a J gene segment was required. Rearrangements were called productive when the CDR3 lacked stop codons and stayed in frame with V and J; all others were non-productive. Following IMGT convention, CDR3 was defined as the stretch from the second conserved V-encoded cysteine up to the conserved J-encoded phenylalanine. Sequences without an unambiguous match to a single V gene segment were excluded from the earlier analysis of about 630 of the donors. An earlier analysis of some 610 of the donors called V segments functional above 56.7% productive rearrangements and segregating when the between-donor standard deviation exceeded 5%. A statistical classification framework was developed to diagnose cytomegalovirus status using the catalog of TCR beta chain sequences. V and J gene assignment, in a later analysis, came from comparing TCR nucleotide sequences with IMGT/GENE-DB human TR gene sequences. In a later analysis, CDR3 sequences and most-parsimonious VDJ recombination scenarios were assigned using the TCRdist pipeline. In a later analysis, every TCR beta chain was defined by the combination of its CDR3 amino acid sequence and its V-gene family, and reads without a unique V-gene family were dropped. As a way to deal with suspected cross-contamination and a sequencing artifact, a later analysis dropped 500 to 700 nucleotide sequences that were highly shared and had low generation probability. A later analysis calculated a clonal expansion index for each public chain from normalized within-repertoire ranks of inferred template counts. In a later analysis, generation probabilities were computed using a VDJ recombination model fitted to out-of-frame rearrangements, and the results were checked against IGoR. A later analysis scored TCR-TCR, TCR-HLA and TCR-CMV co-occurrence with hypergeometric tests, applying a repertoire-size bias correction to TCR pairs. In a later analysis, false discovery rates were estimated by permuting HLA or CMV assignments 20 times. In a later analysis, co-occurring TCRs were grouped with DBSCAN, and TCRdist sequence similarity was added when clustering was performed within HLA-allele-positive subsets. Repertoires with fewer than 30,000 or more than 120,000 public chains, plus five repertoires with anomalous nucleotide sharing, were excluded from co-occurrence clustering. As stored in TCRdb, this immuneACCESS dataset retains in-frame rearrangements with V and J assigned. A fraction of the clones does not appear; measured against another copy, unresolved V genes explain less than half of the discrepancy, and the remainder lacks a known reason. D and trimming were read from the DNA, whereas the V and J calls and clone size are those reported in that table. The table for this sample lists about 85,000 clones; nearly 80% of them were counted only once. Roughly 25% of the sample belongs to the ten largest clones.

In this chain, TRBV4-1 is recombined with TRBJ1-4; a stretch of 10 junction bases matches TRBD1. This TCR was sampled from a woman aged 50 to 65 in good health and CMV-seropositive. Sample: PBMCs. The CDR3 protein sequence reads: CASSQDGTGVEKLFF. The DNA sequence is given as TGCGCCAGCAGCCAAGATGGGACAGGGGTAGAAAAACTGTTTTTT.